These T cell receptor beta chains were read from a single sample in a study of beta chain features in type 1 diabetes. TCRdb's table, derived via immunoSEQ multiplex PCR, lists solely in-frame clones and lacks some. The profile shows about 240,000 clones, 25% to 30% of them singletons. The sequenced material came from central memory CD4+ T cells from blood. The receptors here all came from a young man in good health. CDR3s include the opening cysteine and the closing phenylalanine or tryptophan. Fields, in order: J gene, CDR3 length, V gene, D gene, clone size, CDR3 protein, CDR3 DNA. A D gene is named only where the DNA matches it firmly. Clone size is given for some rows only: seen once, a few or many times, or a class if the clone is expanded.

TRBJ2-2	15	TRBV27	NA	many	CASSLSFANTGELFF	TGTGCCAGCAGTTTATCCTTCGCGAACACCGGGGAGCTGTTTTTT
TRBJ1-2	15	TRBV30	TRBD1	NA	CAWSENRGLGNGYTF	TGTGCCTGGAGTGAAAACAGGGGGCTTGGAAATGGCTACACCTTC
TRBJ2-7	15	TRBV15	NA	NA	CATSRDRAGPAEQYF	TGTGCCACCAGCAGAGATCGCGCAGGGCCCGCCGAGCAGTACTTC
TRBJ1-1	13	TRBV30	NA	NA	CAWSRSRNTEAFF	TGTGCCTGGAGTCGTTCCAGGAACACTGAAGCTTTCTTT
TRBJ1-5	14	TRBV30	NA	NA	CAWRGRIGSQPQHF	TGTGCCTGGAGGGGGAGGATAGGGAGTCAGCCCCAGCATTTT
TRBJ2-3	14	TRBV7-9	NA	few	CASSLDRGTDTQYF	TGTGCCAGCAGCTTAGACCGGGGCACAGATACGCAGTATTTT
TRBJ2-1	14	TRBV6-1	NA	NA	CASSEPEGKHEQFF	TGTGCCAGCAGTGAACCCGAGGGAAAGCATGAGCAGTTCTTC
TRBJ2-1	14	TRBV14	NA	NA	CASSQDLGYNEQFF	TGTGCCAGCAGCCAAGACCTTGGCTACAATGAGCAGTTCTTC
TRBJ2-7	12	TRBV25-1	NA	few	CASSAPSGEQYF	TGTGCCAGCAGTGCGCCTTCGGGAGAGCAGTACTTC
TRBJ2-5	13	TRBV10-3	NA	NA	CAISGSARETQYF	TGTGCCATCAGTGGGTCAGCCCGGGAGACCCAGTACTTC
TRBJ2-4	16	TRBV15	TRBD1	NA	CATSLGGSRAKNIQYF	TGTGCCACCAGCCTAGGGGGCAGCAGGGCCAAAAACATTCAGTACTTC
TRBJ1-4	12	TRBV18	NA	few	CASSPRSEKLFF	TGTGCCAGCTCACCACGAAGTGAAAAACTGTTTTTT
TRBJ1-6	14	TRBV28	NA	few	CASSPEGRNSALHF	TGTGCCAGCAGCCCTGAAGGCCGGAATTCAGCCCTCCACTTT
TRBJ2-3	14	TRBV18	TRBD1	NA	CASALTGGTDTQYF	TGTGCCAGCGCACTGACAGGGGGCACAGATACGCAGTATTTT
TRBJ2-2	11	TRBV20-1	NA	few	CSARFTGELFF	TGCAGTGCTCGATTCACCGGGGAGCTGTTTTTT